This TCR beta chain was captured in a study of CD8+CD57+ T cells in acquired aplastic anemia. The table lists this clonotype with many counts. CDR1 SGHRS and CDR2 YFSETQ come from the germline V gene. The CDR3 has 14 residues. V shed 1 base and J shed 3 bases, with 10 bases lying between them. Profiling that covered TCR beta VDJ and CDR3 relied on genomic DNA as its template. A single record per CDR3 protein comes from TCRdb applying MiXCR to the reads. The sample has roughly 160,000 distinct CDR3 sequences, 71% seen once. Previously, flow cytometry had revealed CD8+CD57+ cell expansion in the patients chosen for sequencing.

This chain links TRBV5-1 with TRBJ1-2; tentatively, D is TRBD1 (5 bases). The sequencing input was sorted CD4+, CD8+, or CD8+CD57+ T cells (not recorded which) from PBMCs. This receptor was obtained from a human donor with aplastic anemia. This CDR3 is CASSLSGSHYGYTF. Here the CDR3 DNA reads TGCGCCAGCAGCTTGTCAGGGAGTCACTATGGCTACACCTTC. Together with reference TRBV5-1 and TRBJ1-2, the CDR3 gives the full variable domain: KAGVTQTPRYLIKTRGQQVTLSCSPISGHRSVSWYQQTPGQGLQFLFEYFSETQRNKGNFPGRFSGRQFSNSRSEMNVSTLELGDSALYLCASSLSGSHYGYTFGSGTRLTVV.